This T cell receptor (beta chain) was found in a study of blood T cell repertoires in COVID-19. Germline V gene sequence: CDR1 MNHEY, CDR2 SVGAGI. This CDR3 has 16 residues. Under the authors' procedure: Amplified reference gene primers provided the basis for estimating nucleated cell counts. Assay used: immunoSEQ multiplex PCR; TCRdb lists only in-frame clones, some missing. V and J calls plus clone size are reproduced from that table; the DNA served to infer D and trimming. The table records about 360,000 clones, more than 75% of them present only once. Of note for this clone: At one end, the junction sequence differs from germline, possibly due to a read error.

Those who participated ranged in age from roughly 18 to 89 years and resided in approximately 23 US areas. Grouping used clinical history reported by participants in a survey and questionnaire. Cohort 3 donors were reported recovered after two negative PCRs, clearance, or symptom resolution. The receptor comes from a man aged 25-40 years who had recovered from COVID-19. Specimen: PBMCs or T cells enriched from blood (not recorded which). V is TRBV6-5 and J is TRBJ1-2; 8 bases agree with TRBD1. CDR3 amino acids: CASSYSGQGTVYGYTF. CDR3 nucleotides: TGTGCCAGCAGCTACTCAGGACAGGGAACAGTCTATGGCTACACCTTC.